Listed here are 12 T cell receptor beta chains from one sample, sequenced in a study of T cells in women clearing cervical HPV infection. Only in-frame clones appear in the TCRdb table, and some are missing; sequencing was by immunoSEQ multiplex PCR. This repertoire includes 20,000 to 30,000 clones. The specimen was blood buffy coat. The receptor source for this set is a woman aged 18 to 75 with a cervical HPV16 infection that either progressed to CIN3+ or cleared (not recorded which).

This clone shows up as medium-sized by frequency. The CDR3 DNA, read in part, is TGTGCCAGCTCACCACGGGGCAGCTCCTACGAG. Encoded protein: CASSPRGSSYE. The full CDR3 protein reads CASSPRGSSYEQYF. This chain joins TRBV18 and TRBJ2-7; D is perhaps TRBD1 (5 bases). The CDR3 is cut off 3 residues early in the read; its end comes from the germline J gene. Trimming took off 1 base at V and 0 bases at J, with 7 bases between the two ends. The CDR3 consists of 14 residues. Germline CDR1 and CDR2: KGHSH and LQKENI.

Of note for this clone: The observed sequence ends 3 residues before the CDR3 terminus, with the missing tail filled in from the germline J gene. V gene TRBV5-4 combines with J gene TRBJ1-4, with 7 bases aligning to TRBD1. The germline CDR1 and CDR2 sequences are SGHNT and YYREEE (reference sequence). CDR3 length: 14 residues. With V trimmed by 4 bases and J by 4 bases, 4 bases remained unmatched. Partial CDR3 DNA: TGTGCCAGCAGCCAGGGGGGTCTTAATGAAAAA. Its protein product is CASSQGGLNEK. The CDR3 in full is CASSQGGLNEKLFF. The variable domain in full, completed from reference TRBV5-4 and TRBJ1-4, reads ETGVTQSPTHLIKTRGQQVTLRCSSQSGHNTVSWYQQALGQGPQFIFQYYREEENGRGNFPPRFSGLQFPNYSSELNVNALELDDSALYLCASSQGGLNEKLFFGSGTQLSVL.

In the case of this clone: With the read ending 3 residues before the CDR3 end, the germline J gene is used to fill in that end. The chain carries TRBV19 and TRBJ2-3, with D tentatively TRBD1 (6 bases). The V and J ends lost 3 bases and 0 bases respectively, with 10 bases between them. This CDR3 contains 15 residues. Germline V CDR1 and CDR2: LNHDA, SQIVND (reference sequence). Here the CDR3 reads CASSILGASTDTQYF. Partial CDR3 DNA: TGTGCCAGTAGTATTCTGGGGGCGAGCACAGATACG.

CDR3 amino acids: CASSEWGLAPSSGANVLFF. The sequenced CDR3 bases are TGTGCCAGCAGTGAATGGGGACTAGCGCCCAGCTCTGGGGCCAACGTA. The chain has TRBV2 and TRBJ1-4, with D possibly matching TRBD1 (5 bases). The sequence runs out 3 residues before the end of the CDR3; the remainder is reconstructed from the germline J gene. Germline V CDR1 and CDR2: SNHLY, FYNNEI. The CDR3 sequence is 19 residues long.

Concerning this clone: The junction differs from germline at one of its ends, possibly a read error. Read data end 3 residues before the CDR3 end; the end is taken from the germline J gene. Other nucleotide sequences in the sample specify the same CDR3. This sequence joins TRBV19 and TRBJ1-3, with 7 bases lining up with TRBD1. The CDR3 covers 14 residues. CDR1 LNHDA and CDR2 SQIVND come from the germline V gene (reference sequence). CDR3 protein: CASSTGTAGNTIYF. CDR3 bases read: TGTGCCAGTAGTACCGGGACAGCTGGAAACACG.

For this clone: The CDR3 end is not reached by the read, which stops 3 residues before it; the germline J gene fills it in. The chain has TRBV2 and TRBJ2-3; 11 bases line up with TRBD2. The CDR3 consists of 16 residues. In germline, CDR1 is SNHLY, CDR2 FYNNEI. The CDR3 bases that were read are TGTGCCAGCAGTGTCGGGTCTAGCGGGGGGATAGAGACG. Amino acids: CASSVGSSGGIET. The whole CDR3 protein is CASSVGSSGGIETQYF.

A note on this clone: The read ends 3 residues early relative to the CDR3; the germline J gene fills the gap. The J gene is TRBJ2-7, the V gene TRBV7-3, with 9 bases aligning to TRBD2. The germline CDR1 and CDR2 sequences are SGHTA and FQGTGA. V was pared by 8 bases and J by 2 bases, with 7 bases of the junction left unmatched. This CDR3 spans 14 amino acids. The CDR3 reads CASSPAGGPYEQYF. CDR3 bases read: TGTGCCAGCTCGCCGGCGGGGGGGCCCTACGAG. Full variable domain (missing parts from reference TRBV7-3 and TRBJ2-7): GAGVSQTPSNKVTEKGKYVELRCDPISGHTALYWYRQSLGQGPEFLIYFQGTGAADDSGLPNDRFFAVRPEGSVSTLKIQRTERGDSAVYLCASSPAGGPYEQYFGPGTRLTVT.

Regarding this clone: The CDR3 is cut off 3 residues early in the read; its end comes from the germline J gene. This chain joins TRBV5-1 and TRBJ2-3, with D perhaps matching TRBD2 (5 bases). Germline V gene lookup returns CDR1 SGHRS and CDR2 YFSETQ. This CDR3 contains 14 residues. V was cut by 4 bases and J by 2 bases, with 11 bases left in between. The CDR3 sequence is CASSPDGLTDTQYF. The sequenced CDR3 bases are TGCGCCAGCAGCCCTGATGGACTCACAGATACG.

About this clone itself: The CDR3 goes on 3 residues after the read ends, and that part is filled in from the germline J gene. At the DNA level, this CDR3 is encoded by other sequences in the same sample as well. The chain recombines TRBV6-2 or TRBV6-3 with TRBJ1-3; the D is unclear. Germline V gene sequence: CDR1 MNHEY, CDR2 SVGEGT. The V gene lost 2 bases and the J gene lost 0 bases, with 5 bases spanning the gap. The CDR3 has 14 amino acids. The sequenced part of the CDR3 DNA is TGTGCCAGCAGTTACGCAGGCTCTGGAAACACC. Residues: CASSYAGSGNT. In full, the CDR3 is CASSYAGSGNTIYF.

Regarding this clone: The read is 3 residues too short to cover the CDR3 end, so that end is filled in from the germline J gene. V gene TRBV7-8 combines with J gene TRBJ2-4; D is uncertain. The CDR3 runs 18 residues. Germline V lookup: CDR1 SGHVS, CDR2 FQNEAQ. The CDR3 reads CASSSGSLRAYLGQPQYF. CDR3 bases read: TGTGCCAGCAGCTCCGGCTCTTTAAGGGCGTATCTTGGTCAGCCT.

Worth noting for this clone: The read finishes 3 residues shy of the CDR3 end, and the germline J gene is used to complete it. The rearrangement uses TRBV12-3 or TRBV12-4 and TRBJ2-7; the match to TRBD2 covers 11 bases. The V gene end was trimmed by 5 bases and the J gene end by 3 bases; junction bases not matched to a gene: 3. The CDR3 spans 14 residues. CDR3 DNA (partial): TGTGCCAGCAGTCCAGGGACTAGCGGCTACGAG. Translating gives CASSPGTSGYE. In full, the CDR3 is CASSPGTSGYEQYF.

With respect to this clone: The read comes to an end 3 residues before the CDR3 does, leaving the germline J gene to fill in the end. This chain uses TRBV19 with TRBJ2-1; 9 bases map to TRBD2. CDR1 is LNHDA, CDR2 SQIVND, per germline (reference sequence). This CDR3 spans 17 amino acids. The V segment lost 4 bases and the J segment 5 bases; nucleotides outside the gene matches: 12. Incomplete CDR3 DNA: TGTGCCAGTAGTACCCTCCCCGGGACTAGCCGTAACAATGAG. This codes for CASSTLPGTSRNNE. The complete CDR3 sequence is CASSTLPGTSRNNEQFF.